These 23 T cell receptor beta chains were all obtained from the same sample, sequenced in a study of cytomegalovirus exposure and HLA in healthy donors. PCR employed 60 Vbeta and 13 Jbeta primers. Sequencing used immunoSEQ multiplex PCR; TCRdb keeps in-frame clones, though not all of them. Here the sample spans 150,000 to 180,000 clones, roughly 80% being singletons. Material: PBMCs. All receptors derive from a woman aged 35 to 49 in good health and CMV-seronegative.

This chain connects TRBV7-8 to TRBJ2-2; tentatively, D is TRBD1 (6 bases). V was clipped by 1 base and J by 5 bases, with 20 bases between them. CDR1 and CDR2 (germline): SGHVS, FQNEAQ. This CDR3 has 18 residues. The DNA for the CDR3 is TGTGCCAGCAGCTTAGAGCAAGGACAGATACCGGGGACCGGGGAGCTGTTTTTT. Translating gives CASSLEQGQIPGTGELFF.

This chain connects TRBV7-9 to TRBJ2-3, with D uncertain. CDR1 is SEHNR, CDR2 FQNEAQ, per germline (reference sequence). The CDR3 is 12 amino acids. V lost 5 bases and J lost 5, with 8 bases in between. The CDR3 loop reads CASSPRLDTQYF. The CDR3, as DNA: TGTGCCAGCAGCCCGAGGCTAGATACGCAGTATTTT.

This clone is a singleton in its sample. V and J are TRBV19 and TRBJ1-1; 9 nucleotides line up with TRBD1. The germline V gene has CDR1 LNHDA and CDR2 SQIVND (reference sequence). CDR3 length equals 13 residues. The V and J ends lost 1 base and 11 bases, in that order; junction bases with no gene match: 5. The CDR3 region has the DNA TGTGCCAGTAGTATAGGTGGGACAGGGAGCGCTTTCTTT. Translating it yields CASSIGGTGSAFF.

The chain joins TRBV10-1 to TRBJ2-3; 10 bases agree with TRBD1. Germline CDR1 and CDR2: WNHNN and SYGVQD (reference sequence). V dropped 3 bases and J dropped 5; count of bases not matched to a gene: 5. The CDR3 covers 15 residues. CDR3 sequence reads: CASSDPGQGIDTQYF. The CDR3, as DNA: TGCGCCAGCAGTGACCCGGGACAGGGGATAGATACGCAGTATTTT.

This clone was seen just once. V and J are TRBV18 and TRBJ2-7; D is possibly TRBD1 (6 bases). Germline values: CDR1 KGHSH, CDR2 LQKENI. This CDR3 has 14 residues. Trimming pared 4 bases from V and 4 bases from J, leaving 14 bases between. The CDR3 protein is CASSQREGGYEQYF. The CDR3 coding sequence is TGTGCCAGCTCACAAAGAGAAGGGGGATACGAGCAGTACTTC.

The chain employs TRBV6-5 and TRBJ2-5, with TRBD2 identical over 8 bases. V lost 11 bases to trimming and J lost 5 bases; unmatched junction nucleotides: 10. The CDR3 is 13 residues long. Germline assignment: CDR1 MNHEY and CDR2 SVGAGI. CDR3 sequence reads: CAAGGLIGETQYF. The CDR3 DNA follows: TGTGCCGCGGGGGGCCTTATTGGGGAGACCCAGTACTTC.

The rearrangement uses TRBV11-1 and TRBJ1-1; the D is unclear. The V gene's germline CDR1 is SGHAT and CDR2 FQDESV (reference sequence). The V end was cut by 3 bases, the J end by 8 bases, with 10 bases between. CDR3 size: 12 residues. Written as DNA, the CDR3 is TGTGCCAGCAGCTTCTTGGGCCTCGAAGCTTTCTTT. Protein: CASSFLGLEAFF.

The chain has TRBV21-1 and TRBJ1-2; the table's D call, TRBD1, has no DNA check behind it. TRBV21-1 is termed a pseudogene. This CDR3 is 12 amino acids long. CDR3 residues: CASSKSGFGYTF. CDR3 in DNA: TGTGCCAGCAGCAAATCAGGTTTTGGCTACACCTTC.

This chain uses TRBV4-1 with TRBJ1-3; D may be TRBD1 (6 bases). CDR1 is MGHRA and CDR2 is YSYEKL in the germline V gene. This CDR3 is 15 amino acids long. Trimming cost V 0 bases and J 5 bases, with 11 bases left between them. CDR3 protein: CASSQERGARNTIYF. CDR3 nucleotide sequence: TGCGCCAGCAGCCAAGAGCGGGGGGCCAGAAACACCATATATTTT.

CDR3 in DNA: TGTGCCAGCAGTTTACGACTAGCGGGGGGGTCCCCCACAGATACGCAGTATTTT. This gives the protein CASSLRLAGGSPTDTQYF. This rearrangement joins TRBV27 to TRBJ2-3; 14 bases align to TRBD2. The length of the CDR3 is 18 residues. Germline trimming cut 2 bases from V and 2 bases from J; bases unmatched to any gene: 6. Germline V gene lookup returns CDR1 MNHEY and CDR2 SMNVEV (reference sequence).

The chain recombines TRBV13 with TRBJ2-1, with D unresolved. The germline CDR1 and CDR2 sequences are PRHDT and FYEKMQ (reference sequence). The CDR3 has 14 amino acids. V was clipped by 5 bases and J by 10 bases, with 18 bases between them. CDR3 region: CASSRPALSFEQFF. As DNA, the CDR3 is TGTGCCAGCAGCCGACCAGCGTTGAGTTTCGAGCAGTTCTTC.

The chain uses TRBV5-4 and TRBJ2-7; 7 bases map to TRBD2. With V trimmed by 9 bases and J by 7 bases, 16 bases remained unmatched. In germline, CDR1 is SGHNT, CDR2 YYREEE (reference sequence). This CDR3 has 14 residues. The CDR3 DNA sequence: TGTGCCACCAAAAGTGGGGGGGTATCTGGAGAGCAGTACTTC. Protein: CATKSGGVSGEQYF.

The chain combines TRBV5-1 with TRBJ1-6; TRBD1 matches 8 bases. The germline gives CDR1 SGHRS, CDR2 YFSETQ. CDR3 length equals 16 residues. The ends lost 0 bases at V and 10 bases at J; junction bases unmatched: 9. In nucleotides, the CDR3 is TGCGCCAGCAGCTTGGACACAGGGGGTAGAATATCACCCCTCCACTTT. Translating it yields CASSLDTGGRISPLHF.

The J gene is TRBJ2-1, the V gene TRBV7-9; 9 nucleotides agree with TRBD2. With V trimmed by 2 bases and J by 3 bases, 8 bases remained unmatched. The germline gives CDR1 SEHNR, CDR2 FQNEAQ (reference sequence). This CDR3 contains 17 residues. The CDR3 spells CASSLLGRGGLYNEQFF. In DNA form, the CDR3 reads TGTGCCAGCAGCTTACTCGGGCGGGGGGGCCTCTACAATGAGCAGTTCTTC. The full variable domain, its missing parts supplied by reference TRBV7-9 and TRBJ2-1, is DTGVSQNPRHKITKRGQNVTFRCDPISEHNRLYWYRQTLGQGPEFLTYFQNEAQLEKSRLLSDRFSAERPKGSFSTLEIQRTEQGDSAMYLCASSLLGRGGLYNEQFFGPGTRLTVL.

This clone came up a few times. The chain recombines TRBV29-1 with TRBJ1-3; D call uncertain. There are 12 residues in the CDR3. In germline, CDR1 is SQVTM, CDR2 ANQGSEA. Trimming left V 1 base short and J 1 base short, with 2 bases between. Here the CDR3 DNA reads TGCAGCGTTGAAGCATCTGGAAACACCATATATTTT. Encoded protein: CSVEASGNTIYF.

The chain employs TRBV5-1 and TRBJ2-2; D is undetermined. V dropped 2 bases and J dropped 3 bases, with 8 bases sitting between them. The CDR3 has 14 amino acids. CDR1 and CDR2 from the germline V gene are SGHRS and YFSETQ. In nucleotides, the CDR3 is TGCGCCAGCAGCTTAAGCCCGGACACCGGGGAGCTGTTTTTT. The encoded protein is CASSLSPDTGELFF.

This clone has a handful of counts. The V and J genes are TRBV11-2 and TRBJ2-3; D is unclear. The CDR3 is 12 amino acids. Per germline, CDR1 SGHAT and CDR2 FQNNGV. Between the trimmed V and J ends, which lost 4 bases and 0 bases, there was a span of 2 bases. The CDR3 bases are TGTGCCAGCAGCTCTAGCACAGATACGCAGTATTTT. Encoded protein: CASSSSTDTQYF.

CDR3 sequence: CASSPTGTSGPRRQFF. CDR3 nucleotide sequence: TGCGCCAGCAGTCCAACCGGGACTAGCGGACCCCGGCGGCAGTTCTTC. The chain employs TRBV10-2 and TRBJ2-1; 11 nucleotides align to TRBD2. The V gene end was trimmed by 5 bases and the J gene end by 12 bases; junction bases not matched to a gene: 15. Germline assignment: CDR1 WSHSY and CDR2 SAAADI. The CDR3 runs to 16 residues.

CDR3 in DNA: TGCGCCAGCAGCTTGGAGTATCTGGGACAGGGGGAAGATACGCAGTATTTT. It encodes CASSLEYLGQGEDTQYF. The chain uses TRBV5-1 and TRBJ2-3, with TRBD1 matching over 11 bases. Germline V lookup: CDR1 SGHRS, CDR2 YFSETQ. The CDR3 length is 17 residues. V shed 0 bases and J 5 bases; nucleotides not matched to a gene: 8.

The chain is built from TRBV7-6 and TRBJ2-7, with 7 bases fitting TRBD2. V lost 2 bases to trimming and J lost 4 bases; unmatched junction nucleotides: 11. Germline CDR1 and CDR2: SGHVS and FNYEAQ. The CDR3 has 16 residues. CDR3 region: CASSLYPRLADYEQYF. The DNA for the CDR3 is TGTGCCAGCAGCTTATATCCGCGGCTAGCGGATTACGAGCAGTACTTC.

The chain couples TRBV7-8 to TRBJ2-5; 7 bases are shared with TRBD2. V was pared by 1 base and J by 11 bases, with 7 bases of the junction left unmatched. There are 13 residues in the CDR3. CDR1 and CDR2 (germline): SGHVS, FQNEAQ. The DNA for the CDR3 is TGTGCCAGCAGCTTAGTACTAGCGAGGGAGCAGTACTTC. Its translation: CASSLVLAREQYF.

This chain connects TRBV6-5 to TRBJ1-5, with D possibly matching TRBD1 (5 bases). CDR3 length: 14 amino acids. With 5 bases removed from V and 2 bases from J, the gap between germline ends came to 10 bases. Germline assignment: CDR1 MNHEY and CDR2 SVGAGI. CDR3 residues: CASSRTQGNQPQHF. CDR3 nucleotides: TGTGCCAGCAGTAGGACACAGGGCAATCAGCCCCAGCATTTT.

As to this clone: The same CDR3 also results from other DNA sequences found in this sample. The rearrangement uses TRBV5-1 and TRBJ1-1, with D possibly being TRBD1 (6 bases). This CDR3 comprises 13 residues. V lost 2 bases to trimming and J lost 5 bases, with 10 bases between them. Germline values: CDR1 SGHRS, CDR2 YFSETQ. Here the CDR3 reads CASSLQGNTEAFF. CDR3 in DNA: TGCGCCAGCAGCTTACAGGGAAATACTGAAGCTTTCTTT.